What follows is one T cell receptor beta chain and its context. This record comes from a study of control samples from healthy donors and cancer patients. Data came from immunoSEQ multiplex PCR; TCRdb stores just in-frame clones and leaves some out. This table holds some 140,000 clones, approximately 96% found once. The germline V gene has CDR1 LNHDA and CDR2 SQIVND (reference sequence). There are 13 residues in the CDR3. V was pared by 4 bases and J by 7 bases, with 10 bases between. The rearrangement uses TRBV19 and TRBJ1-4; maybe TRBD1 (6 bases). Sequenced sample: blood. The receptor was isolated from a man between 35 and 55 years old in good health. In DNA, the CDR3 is TGTGCCAGTAGTACCAGGGGCGGTGAAAAACTGTTTTTT. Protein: CASSTRGGEKLFF.